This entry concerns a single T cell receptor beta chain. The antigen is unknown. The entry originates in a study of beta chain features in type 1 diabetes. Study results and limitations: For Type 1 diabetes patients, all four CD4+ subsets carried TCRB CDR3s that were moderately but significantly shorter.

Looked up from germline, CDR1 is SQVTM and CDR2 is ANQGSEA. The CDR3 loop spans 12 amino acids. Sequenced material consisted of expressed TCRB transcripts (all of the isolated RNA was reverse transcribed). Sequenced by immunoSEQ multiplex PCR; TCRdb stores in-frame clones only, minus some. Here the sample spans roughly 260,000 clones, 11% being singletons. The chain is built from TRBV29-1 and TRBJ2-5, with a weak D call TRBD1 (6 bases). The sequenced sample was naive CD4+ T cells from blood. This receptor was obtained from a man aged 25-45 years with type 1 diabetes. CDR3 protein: CAGGGQQETQYF. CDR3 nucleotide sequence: TGCGCCGGCGGCGGACAGCAAGAGACCCAGTACTTC.